This paragraph covers one T cell receptor (beta chain) sequence. Its antigen is not identified. These data come from a study of graft-versus-host responses after intestinal transplantation. Study context: Recipients had multivisceral, liver-intestinal, or isolated intestinal transplants. The whole recipient group had anti-thymocyte globulin induction followed by tacrolimus and steroids for approximately three years. Study-level results: Individuals carrying graft-donor T cell macrochimerism showed high graft-versus-host to host-versus-graft clonal ratios in allografts. Investigators detected GvH clones in recipient marrow, with some emerging earlier in ileum or blood.

TCRdb's table, derived via immunoSEQ multiplex PCR, lists solely in-frame clones and lacks some. The sample includes about 120,000 clones, around 93% seen only once; the top ten take around 0.55%. Germline V gene data show CDR1 as MGHDK and CDR2 as SYGVNS. This CDR3 is 12 amino acids long. V was cut by 6 bases and J by 12 bases, with 18 bases left in between. V is TRBV25-1 and J is TRBJ2-7, with D possibly TRBD2 on 6 matching bases. Sequenced here: unstimulated CD8+ T cells sorted from spleen or lymph node cells, sampled before intestinal transplant. The source is a human donor who received an intestinal transplant. For the CDR3, the DNA is TGTGCCAGCAGCCCTGGGACTCACATCCTGTACTTC. Translated: CASSPGTHILYF.